The 10 T cell receptor beta chains below were found in one sample sequenced in a study of T-cell reconstitution after alpha-beta-depleted transplantation in children. Preparation of the TCRbeta library involved a method that used unique molecular identifiers. TCRdb fed the PCR reads into MiXCR, producing one record per CDR3 protein. The sample holds 84,000 or so distinct CDR3 sequences, about 14% seen once. The sequencing used PBMCs, mostly from graft donor cells, collected 180 days after TCRalphabeta/CD19-depleted stem cell transplant. Source of these receptors: a male patient between 2 and 10 years old who had a stem cell transplant for acute lymphoblastic leukemia, so the T cells may come from the graft donor.

This clonotype was observed many times. The chain carries TRBV7-9 and TRBJ1-2; D not resolved. The CDR3 is made up of 16 amino acids. The V and J ends lost 5 bases and 4 bases respectively, with 20 bases between them. The germline gives CDR1 SEHNR, CDR2 FQNEAQ (reference sequence). The CDR3 DNA sequence: TGTGCCAGCAGCCTCGCCTCAGGACTCTTACTCTATGGCTACACCTTC. Residues: CASSLASGLLLYGYTF.

The chain joins TRBV7-2 to TRBJ1-2; D might be TRBD1 (5 bases). Germline CDR1 reads SGHTA; CDR2 reads FQGNSA. The CDR3 is 14 residues long. Deletions cut 2 bases from V and 4 bases from J, with 11 bases between. The CDR3 sequence: CASSLSEGVYGYTF. CDR3 DNA: TGTGCCAGCAGCTTATCTGAAGGGGTCTATGGCTACACCTTC.

This clonotype was observed a few times. The chain carries TRBV4-2 and TRBJ2-3; D is uncertain. V lost 4 bases and J lost 1, with 12 bases in between. Germline-derived CDR1 and CDR2 are LGHNA and YNFKEQ. The CDR3 totals 15 residues. CDR3 DNA sequence: TGTGCCAGCAGCCCCCTTACCACGGGCACAGATACGCAGTATTTT. The encoded protein is CASSPLTTGTDTQYF.

This clonotype turned up a few times. The chain couples TRBV7-2 to TRBJ1-6; D is ambiguous. CDR1 SGHTA and CDR2 FQGNSA come from the germline V gene. The germline V and J ends were trimmed by 4 bases and 7 bases, with 20 bases remaining between them. CDR3 length: 17 amino acids. CDR3 loop: CASSSLREIGENSPLHF. The CDR3, as DNA: TGTGCCAGCAGCTCCCTAAGGGAGATCGGGGAGAATTCACCCCTCCACTTT. Based on the CDR3 plus reference TRBV7-2 and TRBJ1-6, the full variable domain is GAGVSQSPSNKVTEKGKDVELRCDPISGHTALYWYRQSLGQGLEFLIYFQGNSAPDKSGLPSDRFSAERTGGSVSTLTIQRTQQEDSAVYLCASSSLREIGENSPLHFGNGTRLTVT.

This clonotype was counted a few times. The chain carries TRBV12-3 or TRBV12-4 and TRBJ2-7, with TRBD1 matching 9 bases. The CDR3 runs to 15 residues. V gave up 1 base and J gave up 0 bases; unmatched junction bases: 1. DNA for the CDR3: TGTGCCAGCAGTTTAGGGACAGGGGCCTCCTACGAGCAGTACTTC. Protein sequence: CASSLGTGASYEQYF.

The V gene is TRBV7-9, the J gene TRBJ2-1; 9 bases align to TRBD2. V gave up 4 bases and J gave up 3 bases; unmatched junction bases: 10. CDR3 length: 17 amino acids. CDR1 SEHNR and CDR2 FQNEAQ come from the germline V gene (reference sequence). The CDR3 here is CASSSRLSGGHYNEQFF. The CDR3 nucleotides are TGTGCCAGCAGCTCCCGGTTAAGCGGGGGGCACTACAATGAGCAGTTCTTC.

This clonotype was detected many times. The rearrangement uses TRBV10-3 and TRBJ2-5, with a possible D match to TRBD1 (7 bases). This CDR3 spans 15 amino acids. Deletions cut 2 bases from V and 5 bases from J, with 15 bases between. CDR1 is ENHRY, CDR2 SYGVKD, per germline. The CDR3 region is CAISEARGDSETQYF. In DNA form, the CDR3 reads TGTGCCATCAGTGAGGCCAGGGGGGACTCGGAGACCCAGTACTTC.

This clonotype was counted a few times. The chain recombines TRBV28 with TRBJ1-5, with D unresolved. The germline V gene has CDR1 MDHEN and CDR2 SYDVKM. The germline V and J ends were trimmed by 7 bases and 0 bases, with 10 bases remaining between them. The length of the CDR3 is 14 residues. CDR3 in amino acids: CASKSGSSNQPQHF. The CDR3 DNA follows: TGTGCCAGCAAGTCCGGATCTAGCAATCAGCCCCAGCATTTT.

This chain joins TRBV5-6 and TRBJ2-7; 7 bases align to TRBD2. Germline V gene sequence: CDR1 SGHDT, CDR2 YYEEEE. The junction had 4 bases not matched to a gene; V was cut back by 0 bases and J by 4 bases. The CDR3 is 14 residues long. As DNA, the CDR3 is TGTGCCAGCAGCTTGGCGGGGACTAAGTACGAGCAGTACTTC. Translated: CASSLAGTKYEQYF. The full variable domain, in which reference TRBV5-6 and TRBJ2-7 provide the parts outside the CDR3, is DAGVTQSPTHLIKTRGQQVTLRCSPKSGHDTVSWYQQALGQGPQFIFQYYEEEERQRGNFPDRFSGHQFPNYSSELNVNALLLGDSALYLCASSLAGTKYEQYFGPGTRLTVT.

In this sample, this clonotype turned up a few times. V is TRBV5-1 and J is TRBJ2-1; maybe TRBD2 (7 bases). V was shortened by 4 bases and J by 2 bases, with 19 bases between the two germline ends. Germline V gene data show CDR1 as SGHRS and CDR2 as YFSETQ. This CDR3 is 17 amino acids long. CDR3 residues: CASSPDIGGHTYNEQFF. As DNA, the CDR3 is TGCGCCAGCAGCCCGGATATCGGGGGGCACACCTACAATGAGCAGTTCTTC.